Listed below are T cell receptor beta chains from one sample, sequenced in a study of control samples from healthy donors and cancer patients. Profiling relied on immunoSEQ multiplex PCR, and the TCRdb table lists in-frame clones only, not all of them. This sample has fewer than 15,000 clones, with approximately 80% found just once. Sample: formalin-fixed, paraffin-embedded tissue. Receptors originate from a female donor with lung cancer. CDR3s include the opening cysteine and the closing phenylalanine or tryptophan. D genes are given only for firm matches. Expanded clones are given a class, and other clones once, few, many or no size at all.

CDR3nt: TGTGCCAGCAGCCCAGGACTAGCGGGGGCTGGGGCCAACGTCCTGACTTTC
CDR3aa: CASSPGLAGAGANVLTF
v_gene: TRBV3-1/TRBV3-2
abundance: -
d_gene: TRBD2
j_gene: TRBJ2-6

CDR3nt: TGCGCCAGCAGCTTACGGGGGCCGGAGGAGACCCAGTACTTC
CDR3aa: CASSLRGPEETQYF
v_gene: TRBV5-1
abundance: large
d_gene: -
j_gene: TRBJ2-5

CDR3nt: TGCAGTGCTAGTACTGGACTAGCGTCTGAGCAGTACTTC
CDR3aa: CSASTGLASEQYF
v_gene: TRBV20-1
abundance: -
d_gene: TRBD2
j_gene: TRBJ2-7

CDR3nt: TGCGCCAGCGGCGATTTCTTGAACACTGAAGCTTTCTTT
CDR3aa: CASGDFLNTEAFF
v_gene: TRBV10-2
abundance: -
d_gene: -
j_gene: TRBJ1-1

CDR3nt: TGTGCCAGCAGTTTAAGCGGGAGAGAGACCCAGTACTTC
CDR3aa: CASSLSGRETQYF
v_gene: TRBV12-3/TRBV12-4
abundance: -
d_gene: TRBD2
j_gene: TRBJ2-5

CDR3nt: TGTGCCAGCAGCACAGGACTTTCCAATGAGCAGTTCTTC
CDR3aa: CASSTGLSNEQFF
v_gene: TRBV9
abundance: -
d_gene: -
j_gene: TRBJ2-1

CDR3nt: TGTGCCAGCAGCTCTATCACGGGGGCAGATACGCAGTATTTT
CDR3aa: CASSSITGADTQYF
v_gene: TRBV7-8
abundance: -
d_gene: -
j_gene: TRBJ2-3

CDR3nt: TGTGCCAGTACCGGGCGCCTCTCGGTCGGCGAGCAGTACTTC
CDR3aa: CASTGRLSVGEQYF
v_gene: TRBV7-8
abundance: -
d_gene: -
j_gene: TRBJ2-7

CDR3nt: TGCGCCAGCAGCCAAGGAGATGGAGGGGGGTCTTTAGGCTACGAGCAGTACTTC
CDR3aa: CASSQGDGGGSLGYEQYF
v_gene: TRBV4-1
abundance: -
d_gene: -
j_gene: TRBJ2-7

CDR3nt: TGTGCCTGGAGGATGTGGCTAGCGGGCCCAACCGGGGAGTTCTTC
CDR3aa: CAWRMWLAGPTGEFF
v_gene: TRBV30
abundance: -
d_gene: TRBD2
j_gene: TRBJ2-1

CDR3nt: TGTGCCAGCAGCCGGGACACCCTAACCTACGAGCAGTACTTC
CDR3aa: CASSRDTLTYEQYF
v_gene: TRBV7-2
abundance: -
d_gene: -
j_gene: TRBJ2-7

CDR3nt: TGTGCCATCAGGAAGGCAGGGTGGAGGTCCTATGGCTACACCTTC
CDR3aa: CAIRKAGWRSYGYTF
v_gene: TRBV6-6
abundance: -
d_gene: -
j_gene: TRBJ1-2

CDR3nt: TGTGCCAGCAGCTTAGTCCCTTCAAATGAGCAGTTCTTC
CDR3aa: CASSLVPSNEQFF
v_gene: TRBV7-2
abundance: -
d_gene: -
j_gene: TRBJ2-1